The following is a T cell receptor beta chain sequence with its context. What antigen it recognizes has not been identified. Base-call qualities are not available, and no considerably larger clone is one nucleotide away. This record comes from a study of CD8+CD57+ T cells in acquired aplastic anemia (dated by TCRdb to 2017 to 2018). For context, the study as a whole: A mean of roughly 3.2 ug of DNA, ranging from roughly 0.2 to 30 ug, was extracted from sorted CD4+ and CD8+ cells. CD8+CD57+ expansion was defined as frequency above the mean frequency observed in healthy subjects. Points the paper makes about the study in general: CD8+ Simpson's diversity did not differ significantly between patients and healthy controls (P=0.060). Fewer than 35 CD8+ CDR3 sequences were found to be shared between patients and controls, but these sequences appeared to be highly expressed in patients and within the immunodominant clones of the patients.

Profiling of TCR beta VDJ combinations and CDR3 sequences used genomic DNA as the template. An Illumina HiSeq 2000 was used for TCR repertoire sequencing. Concerning the study's data processing: Repertoire assessment relied on Simpson's diversity index, CDR3 size and DJ length profiles, and TRBV/TRBJ rearrangement plots. The immunodominant clone was defined as the most abundant DNA sequence in deep sequencing data. CDR3 amino acid sequences were screened for sharing across subjects and compared with published repertoires and the VDJdb database. TCRdb reran the public reads through fastp at Q25 and MiXCR, keeping productive beta chains. Rows are combined by CDR3 protein, so each entry shows the most common genes and DNA. The V and J calls reflect TCRdb's pipeline rather than the authors' work. For this sample there are about 95,000 distinct CDR3 sequences; roughly two thirds appear just once. The ten largest make up more than 55% of the sample.

CDR1 and CDR2 are drawn from the germline V gene (reference sequence): DFQATT, SNEGSKA. Deletion took 0 bases off V and 5 bases off J, with a span of 12 bases between the germline ends. The CDR3 contains 14 residues, cysteine and phenylalanine counted. Only the CDR3 DNA stays, 42 bases, in frame from base 1. Patients chosen for sequencing had shown expansion of CD8+CD57+ cells by flow cytometry. Severe acquired aplastic anemia was diagnosed in all patients according to International Study of Aplastic Anemia and Agranulocytosis and Camitta criteria. At the time blood was sampled, none of the patients had received any therapy. The study deep-sequenced TCR repertoires of sorted CD4+ and CD8+ blood T cells from severe aplastic anemia patients and healthy subjects. Patients were enrolled under clinicaltrials.gov protocols 00001620, 01623167, 00001397, 00071045, 00081523 and 00961064 in the USA. Ficoll-Paque density gradient centrifugation was used to isolate peripheral blood mononuclear cells. CD4+ and CD8+ T cells were sorted by FACS or magnetic beads before DNA extraction.

The sequence is built from TRBV20-1 and TRBJ2-3; TRBD1 is perhaps the D gene, given 5 matching bases. Sequenced: sorted CD4+, CD8+, or CD8+CD57+ T cells (not recorded which) from PBMCs. The clonotype was recovered from a human donor with aplastic anemia. The bases read TGCAGTGCTAGAGATGCCAGGCAGGGAGATACGCAGTATTTT. Translated, this is CSARDARQGDTQYF.